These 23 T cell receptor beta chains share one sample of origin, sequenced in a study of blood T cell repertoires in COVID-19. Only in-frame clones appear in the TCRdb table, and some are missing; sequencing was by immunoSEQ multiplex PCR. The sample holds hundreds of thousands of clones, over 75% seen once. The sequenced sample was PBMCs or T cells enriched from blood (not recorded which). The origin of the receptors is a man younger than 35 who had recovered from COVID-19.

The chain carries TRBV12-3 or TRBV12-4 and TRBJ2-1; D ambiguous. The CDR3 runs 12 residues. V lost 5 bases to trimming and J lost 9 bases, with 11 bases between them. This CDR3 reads CASSPRRGEQFF. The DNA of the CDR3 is TGTGCCAGCAGTCCGAGACGCGGTGAGCAGTTCTTC.

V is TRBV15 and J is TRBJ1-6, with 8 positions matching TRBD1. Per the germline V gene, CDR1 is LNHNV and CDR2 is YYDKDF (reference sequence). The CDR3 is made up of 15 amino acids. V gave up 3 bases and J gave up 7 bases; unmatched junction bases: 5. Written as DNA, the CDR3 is TGTGCCACCAGCAGGGATGGACAGGGAAATTCACCCCTCCACTTT. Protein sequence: CATSRDGQGNSPLHF.

CDR3 coding DNA: TGTGCCAGCAGCCCAGGGACAGGGTTCCTCTACGAGCAGTACTTC. Amino acid sequence: CASSPGTGFLYEQYF. The V gene is TRBV9, the J gene TRBJ2-7; 9 nucleotides line up with TRBD1. Germline V gene data show CDR1 as SGDLS and CDR2 as YYNGEE. The CDR3 contains 15 residues. J was trimmed by 3 bases and V by 4 bases; bases with no gene match: 8.

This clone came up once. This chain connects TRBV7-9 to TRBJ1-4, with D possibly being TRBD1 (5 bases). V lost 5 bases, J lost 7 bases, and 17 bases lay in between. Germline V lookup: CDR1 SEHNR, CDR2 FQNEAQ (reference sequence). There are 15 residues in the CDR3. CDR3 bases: TGTGCCAGCAGCCCCCTTGGGACGGGGGGTGAAAAACTGTTTTTT. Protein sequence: CASSPLGTGGEKLFF.

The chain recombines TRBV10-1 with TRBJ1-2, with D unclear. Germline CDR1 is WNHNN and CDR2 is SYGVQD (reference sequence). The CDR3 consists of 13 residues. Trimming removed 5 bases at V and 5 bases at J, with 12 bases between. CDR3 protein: CASSPTGGYGYTF. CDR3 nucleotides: TGCGCCAGCAGTCCGACTGGAGGGTATGGCTACACCTTC.

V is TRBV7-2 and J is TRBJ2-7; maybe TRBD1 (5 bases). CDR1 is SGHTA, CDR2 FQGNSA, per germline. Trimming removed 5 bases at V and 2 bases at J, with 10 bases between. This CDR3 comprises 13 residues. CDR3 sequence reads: CASSMTAAYEQYF. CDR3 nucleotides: TGTGCCAGCAGCATGACAGCTGCCTACGAGCAGTACTTC.

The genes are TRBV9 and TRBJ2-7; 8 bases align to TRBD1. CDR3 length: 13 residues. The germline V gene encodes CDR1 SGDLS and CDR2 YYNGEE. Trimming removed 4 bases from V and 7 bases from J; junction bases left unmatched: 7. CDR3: CASSPGGSGEQYF. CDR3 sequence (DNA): TGTGCCAGCAGCCCAGGGGGCTCGGGAGAGCAGTACTTC. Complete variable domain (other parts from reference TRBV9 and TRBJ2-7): DSGVTQTPKHLITATGQRVTLRCSPRSGDLSVYWYQQSLDQGLQFLIQYYNGEERAKGNILERFSAQQFPDLHSELNLSSLELGDSALYFCASSPGGSGEQYFGPGTRLTVT.

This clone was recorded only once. This CDR3 is CASSLEDRNTGELFF. CDR3 in DNA: TGTGCCAGCAGCTTGGAGGACAGGAACACCGGGGAGCTGTTTTTT. V is TRBV5-4 and J is TRBJ2-2, with a weak D call TRBD1 (6 bases). The CDR3 loop spans 15 amino acids. The V gene's germline CDR1 is SGHNT and CDR2 YYREEE (reference sequence). The germline V and J ends were trimmed by 0 bases and 1 base, with 7 bases remaining between them.

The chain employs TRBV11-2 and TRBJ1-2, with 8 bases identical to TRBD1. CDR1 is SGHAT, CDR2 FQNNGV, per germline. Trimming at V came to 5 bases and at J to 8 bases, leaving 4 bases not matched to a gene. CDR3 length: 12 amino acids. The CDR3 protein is CASSRRQGGYTF. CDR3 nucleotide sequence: TGTGCCAGCAGCCGCCGACAGGGGGGCTACACCTTC.

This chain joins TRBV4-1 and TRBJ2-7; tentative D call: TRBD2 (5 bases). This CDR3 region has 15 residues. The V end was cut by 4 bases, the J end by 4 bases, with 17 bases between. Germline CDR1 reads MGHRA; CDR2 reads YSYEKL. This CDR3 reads CASSRTAEARYEQYF. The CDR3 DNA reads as TGCGCCAGCAGCCGAACAGCGGAAGCTCGATACGAGCAGTACTTC.

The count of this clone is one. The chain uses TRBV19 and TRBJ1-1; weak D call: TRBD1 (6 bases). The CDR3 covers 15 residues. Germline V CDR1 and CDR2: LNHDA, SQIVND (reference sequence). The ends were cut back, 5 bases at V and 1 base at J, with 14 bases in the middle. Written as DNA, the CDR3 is TGTGCCAGTAGTCCACAGGGCCCATGGAACACTGAAGCTTTCTTT. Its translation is CASSPQGPWNTEAFF.

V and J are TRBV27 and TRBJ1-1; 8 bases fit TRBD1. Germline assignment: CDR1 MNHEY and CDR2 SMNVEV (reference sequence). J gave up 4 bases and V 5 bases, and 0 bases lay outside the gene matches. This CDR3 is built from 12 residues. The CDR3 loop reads CASSTGGTEAFF. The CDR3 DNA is TGTGCCAGCAGTACAGGGGGCACTGAAGCTTTCTTT.

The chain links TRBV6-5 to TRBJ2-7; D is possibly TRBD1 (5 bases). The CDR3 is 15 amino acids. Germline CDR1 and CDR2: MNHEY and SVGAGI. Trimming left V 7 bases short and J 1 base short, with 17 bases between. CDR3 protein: CASTLRETGSYEQYF. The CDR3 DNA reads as TGTGCCAGCACTCTAAGGGAAACAGGTTCCTACGAGCAGTACTTC.

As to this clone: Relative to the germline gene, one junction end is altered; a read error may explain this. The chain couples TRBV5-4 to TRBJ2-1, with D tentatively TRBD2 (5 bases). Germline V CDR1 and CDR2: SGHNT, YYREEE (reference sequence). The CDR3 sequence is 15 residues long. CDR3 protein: CASTLNAAGGNEQFF. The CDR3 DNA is TGTGCCAGCACCTTGAACGCGGCCGGAGGTAATGAGCAGTTCTTC. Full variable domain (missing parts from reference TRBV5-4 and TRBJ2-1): ETGVTQSPTHLIKTRGQQVTLRCSSQSGHNTVSWYQQALGQGPQFIFQYYREEENGRGNFPPRFSGLQFPNYSSELNVNALELDDSALYLCASTLNAAGGNEQFFGPGTRLTVL.

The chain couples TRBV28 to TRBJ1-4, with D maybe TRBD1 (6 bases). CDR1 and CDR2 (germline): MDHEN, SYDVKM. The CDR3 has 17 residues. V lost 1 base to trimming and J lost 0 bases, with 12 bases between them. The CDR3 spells CASSLSGTTPTNEKLFF. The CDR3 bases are TGTGCCAGCAGTTTATCCGGGACAACCCCAACTAATGAAAAACTGTTTTTT. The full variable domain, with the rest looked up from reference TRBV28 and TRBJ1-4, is DVKVTQSSRYLVKRTGEKVFLECVQDMDHENMFWYRQDPGLGLRLIYFSYDVKMKEKGDIPEGYSVSREKKERFSLILESASTNQTSMYLCASSLSGTTPTNEKLFFGSGTQLSVL.

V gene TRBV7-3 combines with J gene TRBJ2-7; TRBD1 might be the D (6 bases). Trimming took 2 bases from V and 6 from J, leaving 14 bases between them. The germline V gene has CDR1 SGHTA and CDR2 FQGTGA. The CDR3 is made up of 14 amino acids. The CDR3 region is CASSLGDIASEQYF. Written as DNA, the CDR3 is TGTGCCAGCAGCTTAGGGGACATAGCTTCCGAGCAGTACTTC.

Written as DNA, the CDR3 is TGTGCCAGCAACGGACAGGGGGCCCTTAATGAAAAACTGTTTTTT. Translation gives CASNGQGALNEKLFF. The rearrangement joins TRBV2 to TRBJ1-4; 11 bases align to TRBD1. The V gene end was trimmed by 7 bases and the J gene end by 4 bases; junction bases not matched to a gene: 5. The germline CDR1 and CDR2 sequences are SNHLY and FYNNEI. The CDR3 covers 15 residues.

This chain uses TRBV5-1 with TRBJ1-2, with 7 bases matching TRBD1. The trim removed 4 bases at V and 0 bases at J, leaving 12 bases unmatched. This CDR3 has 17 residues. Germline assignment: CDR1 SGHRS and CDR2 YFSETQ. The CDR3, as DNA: TGCGCCAGCAGCCCCTACATTGGGACAGAATCTAACTATGGCTACACCTTC. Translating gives CASSPYIGTESNYGYTF.

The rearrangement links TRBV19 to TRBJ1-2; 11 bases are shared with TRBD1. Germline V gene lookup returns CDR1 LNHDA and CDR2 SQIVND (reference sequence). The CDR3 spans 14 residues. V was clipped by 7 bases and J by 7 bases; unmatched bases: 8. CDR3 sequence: CASIGRTGGFGYTF. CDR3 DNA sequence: TGTGCCAGTATCGGCAGGACAGGGGGCTTTGGCTACACCTTC.

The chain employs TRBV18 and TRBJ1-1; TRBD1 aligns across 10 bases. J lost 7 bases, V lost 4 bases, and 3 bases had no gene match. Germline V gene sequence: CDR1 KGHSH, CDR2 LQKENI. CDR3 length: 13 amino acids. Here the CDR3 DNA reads TGTGCCAGCTCACGGGGACAGGGGAATGAAGCTTTCTTT. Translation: CASSRGQGNEAFF. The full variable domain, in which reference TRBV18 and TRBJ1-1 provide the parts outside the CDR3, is NAGVMQNPRHLVRRRGQEARLRCSPMKGHSHVYWYRQLPEEGLKFMVYLQKENIIDESGMPKERFSAEFPKEGPSILRIQQVVRGDSAAYFCASSRGQGNEAFFGQGTRLTVV.

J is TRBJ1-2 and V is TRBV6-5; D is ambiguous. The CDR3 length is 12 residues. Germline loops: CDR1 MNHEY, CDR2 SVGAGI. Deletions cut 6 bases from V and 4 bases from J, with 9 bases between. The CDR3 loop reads CASSQYTYGYTF. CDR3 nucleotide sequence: TGTGCCAGCAGCCAGTACACCTATGGCTACACCTTC.

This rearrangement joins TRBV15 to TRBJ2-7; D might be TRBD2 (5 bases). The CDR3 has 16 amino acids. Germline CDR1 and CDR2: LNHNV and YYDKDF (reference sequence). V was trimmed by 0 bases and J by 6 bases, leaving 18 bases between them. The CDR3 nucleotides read TGTGCCACCAGCAGAGATCGTCGGTCTAGCCCCCTCGAGCAGTACTTC. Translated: CATSRDRRSSPLEQYF.

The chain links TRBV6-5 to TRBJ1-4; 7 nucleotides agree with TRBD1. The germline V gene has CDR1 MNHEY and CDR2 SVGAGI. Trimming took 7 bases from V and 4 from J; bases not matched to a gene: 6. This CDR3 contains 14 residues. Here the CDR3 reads CASKTGTLNEKLFF. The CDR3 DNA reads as TGTGCCAGCAAGACAGGGACCCTTAATGAAAAACTGTTTTTT.